These 30 T cell receptor beta chains originate from one sample sequenced in a study of T cells in localized non-small cell lung cancer. Data came from immunoSEQ multiplex PCR; TCRdb stores just in-frame clones and leaves some out. The table lists about 59,000 clones, roughly nine tenths of them singletons, with 15% to 20% in the top ten. The sample was peripheral blood, taken before any cancer treatment. The source is a man between 40 and 75 years old with stage I lung adenocarcinoma.

This clone showed up just once. The rearrangement joins TRBV27 to TRBJ1-2, with D possibly matching TRBD1 (5 bases). Germline CDR1 MNHEY, CDR2 SMNVEV (reference sequence). Trimming took 9 bases from V and 4 from J, leaving 18 bases between them. CDR3 length: 14 amino acids. CDR3 sequence: CASSRVGAFYGYTF. CDR3 DNA sequence: TGTGCCAGTTCAAGGGTCGGGGCGTTCTATGGCTACACCTTC.

This clone was found once. The V gene is TRBV6-5, the J gene TRBJ2-1; 11 bases align to TRBD2. This CDR3 has 15 amino acids. Germline lookup yields CDR1 MNHEY and CDR2 SVGAGI. The V gene end was trimmed by 5 bases and the J gene end by 8 bases; junction bases not matched to a gene: 8. The CDR3 sequence: CASSPGLAGLDEQFF. The CDR3 DNA reads TGTGCCAGCAGTCCCGGACTAGCGGGCCTGGATGAGCAGTTCTTC.

This chain joins TRBV2 and TRBJ2-7; maybe TRBD1 (5 bases). This CDR3 spans 12 amino acids. Trimming removed 5 bases at V and 3 bases at J, with 8 bases between. Looked up from germline, CDR1 is SNHLY and CDR2 is FYNNEI. The CDR3 sequence is CASSSQGYEQYF. The CDR3 DNA reads as TGTGCCAGCAGTTCCCAGGGCTACGAGCAGTACTTC.

This chain links TRBV19 with TRBJ1-4; D gene uncertain. The germline V and J ends were trimmed by 7 bases and 3 bases, with 12 bases remaining between them. The CDR3 is made up of 14 amino acids. From germline, CDR1 is LNHDA and CDR2 SQIVND (reference sequence). The CDR3 nucleotides are TGTGCCAGTACCCCACAGTCGGCTAATGAAAAACTGTTTTTT. Its translation is CASTPQSANEKLFF.

V usage is TRBV5-1 and J usage is TRBJ2-1, with D unresolved. Trimming shortened V by 4 bases and J by 0 bases, and 8 bases separated the two germline ends. Germline CDR1 reads SGHRS; CDR2 reads YFSETQ. CDR3 length: 14 amino acids. CDR3 bases: TGCGCCAGCAGCATCAGCGCCTCCTACAATGAGCAGTTCTTC. Protein sequence: CASSISASYNEQFF.

The chain recombines TRBV6-1 with TRBJ2-5, with TRBD2 matching over 9 bases. CDR3 size: 15 residues. Germline V gives CDR1 MNHNS, CDR2 SASEGT. J was trimmed by 5 bases and V by 2 bases; bases with no gene match: 6. CDR3 sequence reads: CASSEQREVWETQYF. CDR3 coding DNA: TGTGCCAGCAGTGAACAGCGGGAGGTGTGGGAGACCCAGTACTTC.

This clone was recorded once. The V call is TRBV5-3, the J call TRBJ2-1; 7 bases match TRBD2. TRBV5-3 counts as an open reading frame of uncertain function. Losses at the gene ends were 6 bases for V and 4 bases for J; bases not matched to a gene: 10. There are 15 residues in the CDR3. DNA of the CDR3: TGTGCCAGAATCGCATCGGGAGGTCGATACAATGAGCAGTTCTTC. Its protein is CARIASGGRYNEQFF.

This chain uses TRBV6-1 with TRBJ1-1; D call uncertain. Germline CDR1 is MNHNS and CDR2 is SASEGT. V shed 5 bases and J shed 1 base, with 8 bases lying between them. The length of the CDR3 is 13 residues. CDR3 protein: CASSSITNTEAFF. The CDR3 DNA reads as TGTGCCAGCAGTTCTATAACGAACACTGAAGCTTTCTTT.

The V gene is TRBV6-5, the J gene TRBJ1-1, with D unclear. The CDR3 is 10 amino acids. Germline V gene sequence: CDR1 MNHEY, CDR2 SVGAGI. CDR3 DNA sequence: TGTGCTTCGGGTGTCACTGAAGCTTTCTTT. Residues: CASGVTEAFF.

The CDR3 here is CASSQRTGNTGELFF. CDR3 coding DNA: TGCGCCAGCAGCCAACGGACAGGGAACACCGGGGAGCTGTTTTTT. This rearrangement joins TRBV4-1 to TRBJ2-2; TRBD1 matches 7 bases. After removal of 2 bases from V and 1 base from J, the junction contained 1 base not matched to a gene. This CDR3 has 15 residues. In germline, CDR1 is MGHRA, CDR2 YSYEKL.

This chain joins TRBV4-3 and TRBJ2-1; TRBD2 agrees at 7 bases. Per germline, CDR1 LGHNA and CDR2 YSLEER. The CDR3 contains 16 residues. V shed 3 bases, J shed 7 bases, and the junction held 12 bases outside the gene matches. In nucleotides, the CDR3 is TGCGCCAGCAGCCAGGTTATGGCGGGAGTAAGGAATGAGCAGTTCTTC. This codes for CASSQVMAGVRNEQFF.

V gene TRBV11-3 combines with J gene TRBJ2-1; D is unclear. The V end was cut by 5 bases, the J end by 8 bases, with 10 bases between. The CDR3 consists of 12 residues. Germline V gives CDR1 SGHNT, CDR2 YENEEA. In DNA form, the CDR3 reads TGTGCCAGCAGCGGGGTAAGGGATGAGCAGTTCTTC. Amino acid sequence: CASSGVRDEQFF.

The sample holds many counts of this clone. The chain employs TRBV7-9 and TRBJ2-5; 7 bases map to TRBD1. Per germline, CDR1 SEHNR and CDR2 FQNEAQ (reference sequence). There are 15 residues in the CDR3. The V gene end was trimmed by 5 bases and the J gene end by 2 bases; junction bases not matched to a gene: 8. The CDR3 sequence: CASSQRTGWQETQYF. CDR3 nucleotide sequence: TGTGCCAGCAGCCAACGGACAGGATGGCAAGAGACCCAGTACTTC.

The chain has TRBV28 and TRBJ1-4, with D hard to call. This CDR3 contains 13 residues. V shed 8 bases and J shed 14 bases, with 21 bases lying between them. The V gene's germline CDR1 is MDHEN and CDR2 SYDVKM. Here the CDR3 reads CASCYEFGGRLFF. DNA for the CDR3: TGTGCCAGCTGCTATGAATTTGGAGGGCGGCTGTTTTTT.

The V gene is TRBV7-6, the J gene TRBJ2-1; TRBD1 matches 7 bases. V was pared by 5 bases and J by 9 bases, with 4 bases of the junction left unmatched. CDR1 is SGHVS, CDR2 FNYEAQ, per germline. CDR3 length: 12 amino acids. The DNA for the CDR3 is TGTGCCAGCAGCCCAAGACAGGGTGAGCAGTTCTTC. It encodes CASSPRQGEQFF.

V gene TRBV10-3 combines with J gene TRBJ2-1; D is perhaps TRBD1 (6 bases). The V end lost 6 bases, the J end lost 1 base, and 7 bases lay between the germline ends. The CDR3 contains 13 residues. Looked up from germline, CDR1 is ENHRY and CDR2 is SYGVKD. This CDR3 is CAISTGSYNEQFF. The CDR3 coding sequence is TGTGCCATCAGCACAGGGTCCTACAATGAGCAGTTCTTC.

The chain is built from TRBV4-1 and TRBJ2-1; 10 nucleotides agree with TRBD1. The germline CDR1 and CDR2 sequences are MGHRA and YSYEKL. The CDR3 length is 14 residues. J lost 9 bases, V lost 4 bases, and 6 bases had no gene match. The CDR3 region has the DNA TGCGCCAGCAGCCCGGGACAGGGGACGTCTGAGCAGTTCTTC. Protein sequence: CASSPGQGTSEQFF.

The rearrangement uses TRBV5-1 and TRBJ2-5; 12 positions match TRBD2. Trimming took 4 bases from V and 5 from J; bases not matched to a gene: 12. Germline CDR1 SGHRS, CDR2 YFSETQ. The CDR3 runs 17 residues. CDR3 in amino acids: CASSPQDGLAGGETQYF. DNA for the CDR3: TGCGCCAGCAGCCCGCAAGATGGGCTAGCGGGAGGGGAGACCCAGTACTTC.

The V call is TRBV11-2, the J call TRBJ2-7, with TRBD1 identical over 7 bases. The CDR3 is 17 amino acids. The germline gives CDR1 SGHAT, CDR2 FQNNGV. Trimming cost V 0 bases and J 4 bases; bases outside gene matches: 12. Here the CDR3 reads CASSLDLRTGLGYEQYF. The CDR3 nucleotides read TGTGCCAGCAGCTTAGACCTTAGGACAGGTTTGGGTTACGAGCAGTACTTC. Looking up the rest from reference TRBV11-2 and TRBJ2-7 gives the full variable domain: EAGVAQSPRYKIIEKRQSVAFWCNPISGHATLYWYQQILGQGPKLLIQFQNNGVVDDSQLPKDRFSAERLKGVDSTLKIQPAKLEDSAVYLCASSLDLRTGLGYEQYFGPGTRLTVT.

The chain employs TRBV7-8 and TRBJ2-1, with TRBD2 matching 10 bases. V was pared by 4 bases and J by 3 bases, with 15 bases of the junction left unmatched. The CDR3 spans 19 residues. Germline CDR1 reads SGHVS; CDR2 reads FQNEAQ. DNA for the CDR3: TGTGCCAGCAGCTCTCCCCTGGGCGGGGCTAGCGGGAGCTACAATGAGCAGTTCTTC. Protein product: CASSSPLGGASGSYNEQFF.

This chain links TRBV7-3 with TRBJ2-2; D call uncertain. The CDR3 length is 14 residues. The germline V gene encodes CDR1 SGHTA and CDR2 FQGTGA. V gave up 3 bases and J gave up 1 base, with 6 bases separating them. For the CDR3, the DNA is TGTGCCAGCAGCTTTTCGGTGAACACCGGGGAGCTGTTTTTT. Its translation: CASSFSVNTGELFF.

J is TRBJ2-7 and V is TRBV7-9, with unresolved D. Trimming took 2 bases from V and 0 from J, leaving 5 bases between them. Germline loops: CDR1 SEHNR, CDR2 FQNEAQ (reference sequence). The CDR3 runs to 13 residues. The CDR3 spells CASSLTPSYEQYF. The CDR3 DNA reads TGTGCCAGCAGCTTAACTCCCTCCTACGAGCAGTACTTC.

The chain links TRBV2 to TRBJ1-2, with 9 bases lining up with TRBD1. J lost 8 bases, V lost 2 bases, and 6 bases had no gene match. Germline CDR1 is SNHLY and CDR2 is FYNNEI. The CDR3 totals 14 residues. The CDR3 spells CASSETRDRVGYTF. Here the CDR3 DNA reads TGTGCCAGCAGTGAAACTCGGGACAGGGTAGGCTACACCTTC.

V and J are TRBV27 and TRBJ2-1; D tentatively reads TRBD1 or TRBD2 (6 bases each). CDR3 length: 14 amino acids. With 0 bases removed from V and 7 bases from J, the gap between germline ends came to 10 bases. In germline, CDR1 is MNHEY, CDR2 SMNVEV (reference sequence). DNA of the CDR3: TGTGCCAGCAGTTTATCAGGAGGGGGAAATGAGCAGTTCTTC. Translation gives CASSLSGGGNEQFF.

The CDR3 is CASRSSGVLDEQYF. In DNA form, the CDR3 reads TGTGCCAGCAGGTCCTCAGGGGTTCTGGACGAGCAGTACTTC. The chain uses TRBV6-6 and TRBJ2-7; perhaps TRBD1 as D (6 bases). V gave up 6 bases and J gave up 5 bases, with 17 bases separating them. The CDR3 covers 14 residues. Looked up from germline, CDR1 is MNHNY and CDR2 is SVGAGI (reference sequence).

The J gene is TRBJ2-7, the V gene TRBV27; 7 bases are a match to TRBD1. V was clipped by 5 bases and J by 3 bases; unmatched bases: 7. CDR1 is MNHEY, CDR2 SMNVEV, per germline (reference sequence). There are 14 residues in the CDR3. DNA of the CDR3: TGTGCCAGCAGTCCGCGACAGGGAAGCTACGAGCAGTACTTC. It is translated as CASSPRQGSYEQYF.

This chain connects TRBV7-2 to TRBJ1-2, with TRBD1 as a possible D gene (5 bases). The CDR3 has 15 amino acids. CDR1 is SGHTA and CDR2 is FQGNSA in the germline V gene. Trimming removed 1 base at V and 5 bases at J, with 14 bases between. The CDR3 is CASSLEFAGRYGYTF. Here the CDR3 DNA reads TGTGCCAGCAGCTTAGAATTTGCAGGGAGGTATGGCTACACCTTC.

This clone has just one count. The rearrangement links TRBV19 to TRBJ2-1, with unresolved D. V dropped 3 bases and J dropped 0 bases, with 9 bases sitting between them. This CDR3 comprises 15 residues. Per germline, CDR1 LNHDA and CDR2 SQIVND (reference sequence). CDR3 in DNA: TGTGCCAGTAGTATTGCGGTAAGCTCCTACAATGAGCAGTTCTTC. Its translation is CASSIAVSSYNEQFF.

The V call is TRBV19, the J call TRBJ2-2, with unresolved D. The V end was cut by 4 bases, the J end by 5 bases, with 17 bases between. Germline-derived CDR1 and CDR2 are LNHDA and SQIVND (reference sequence). This CDR3 contains 16 residues. Written as DNA, the CDR3 is TGTGCCAGTAGTACAAGGGTAGGGATTTCTACCGGGGAGCTGTTTTTT. The encoded protein is CASSTRVGISTGELFF.

V gene TRBV6-4 combines with J gene TRBJ2-3; 8 bases line up with TRBD1. CDR1 and CDR2 (germline): MRHNA, SNTAGT. Trimming cost V 6 bases and J 14 bases; bases outside gene matches: 10. The CDR3 is 12 residues long. The CDR3, as DNA: TGTGCCAGCAGGGATCGGACAGGGCCCCTGTATTTT. Translating it yields CASRDRTGPLYF.